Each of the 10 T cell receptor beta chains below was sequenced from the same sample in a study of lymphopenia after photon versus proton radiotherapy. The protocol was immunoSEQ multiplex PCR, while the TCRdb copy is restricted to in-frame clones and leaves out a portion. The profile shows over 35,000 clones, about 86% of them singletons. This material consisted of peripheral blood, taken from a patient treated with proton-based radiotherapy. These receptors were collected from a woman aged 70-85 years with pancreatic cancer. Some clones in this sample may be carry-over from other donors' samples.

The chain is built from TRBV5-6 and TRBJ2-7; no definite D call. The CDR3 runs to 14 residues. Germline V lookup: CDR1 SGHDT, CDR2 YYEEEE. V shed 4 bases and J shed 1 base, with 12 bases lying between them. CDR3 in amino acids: CASSAVVVSYEQYF. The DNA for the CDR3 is TGTGCCAGCAGCGCGGTTGTCGTGTCCTACGAGCAGTACTTC.

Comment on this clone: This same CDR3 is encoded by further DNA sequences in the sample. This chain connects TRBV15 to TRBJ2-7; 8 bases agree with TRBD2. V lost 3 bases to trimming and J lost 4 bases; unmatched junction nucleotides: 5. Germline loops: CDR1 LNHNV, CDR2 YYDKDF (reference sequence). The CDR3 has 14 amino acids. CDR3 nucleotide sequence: TGTGCCACCAGCAGTGGTAGCGGGAATTACGAGCAGTACTTC. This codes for CATSSGSGNYEQYF.

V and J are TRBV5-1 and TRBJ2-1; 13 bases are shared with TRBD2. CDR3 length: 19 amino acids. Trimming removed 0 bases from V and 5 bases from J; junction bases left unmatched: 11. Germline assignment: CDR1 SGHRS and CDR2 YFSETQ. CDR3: CASSLAGLAGVLLNNEQFF. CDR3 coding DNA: TGCGCCAGCAGCTTGGCCGGACTAGCGGGAGTGCTCTTGAACAATGAGCAGTTCTTC.

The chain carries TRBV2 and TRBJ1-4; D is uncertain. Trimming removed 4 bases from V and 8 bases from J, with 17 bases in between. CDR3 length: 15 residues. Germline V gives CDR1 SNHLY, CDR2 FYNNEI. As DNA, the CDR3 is TGTGCCAGCAGTGTTATAGGCTCTGGACTAGAAAAACTGTTTTTT. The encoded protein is CASSVIGSGLEKLFF.

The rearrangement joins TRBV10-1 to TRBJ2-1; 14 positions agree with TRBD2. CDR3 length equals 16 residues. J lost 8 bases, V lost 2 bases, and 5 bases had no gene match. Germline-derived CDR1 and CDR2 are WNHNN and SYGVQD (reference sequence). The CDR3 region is CASSEARLAGGDEQFF. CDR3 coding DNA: TGCGCCAGCAGTGAGGCAAGACTAGCGGGAGGGGATGAGCAGTTCTTC.

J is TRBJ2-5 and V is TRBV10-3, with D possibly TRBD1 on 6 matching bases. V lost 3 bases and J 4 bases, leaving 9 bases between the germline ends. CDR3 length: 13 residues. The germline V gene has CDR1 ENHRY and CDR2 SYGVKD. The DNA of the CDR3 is TGTGCCATCAGTGAACAGGGTCGAGAGACCCAGTACTTC. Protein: CAISEQGRETQYF.

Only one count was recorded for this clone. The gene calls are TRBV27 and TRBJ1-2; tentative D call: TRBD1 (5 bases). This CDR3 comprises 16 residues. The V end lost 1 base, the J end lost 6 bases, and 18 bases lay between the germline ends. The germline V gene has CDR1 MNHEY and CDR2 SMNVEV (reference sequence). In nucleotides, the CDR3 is TGTGCCAGCAGTTTATACCCCCTCGACAGTTACGATGGCTACACCTTC. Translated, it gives CASSLYPLDSYDGYTF.

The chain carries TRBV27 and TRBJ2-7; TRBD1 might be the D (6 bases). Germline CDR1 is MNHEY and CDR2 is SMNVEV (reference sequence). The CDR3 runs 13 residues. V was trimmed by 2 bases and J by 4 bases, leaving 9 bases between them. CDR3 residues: CASSLRGFYEQYF. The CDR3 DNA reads TGTGCCAGCAGTTTAAGGGGGTTTTACGAGCAGTACTTC.

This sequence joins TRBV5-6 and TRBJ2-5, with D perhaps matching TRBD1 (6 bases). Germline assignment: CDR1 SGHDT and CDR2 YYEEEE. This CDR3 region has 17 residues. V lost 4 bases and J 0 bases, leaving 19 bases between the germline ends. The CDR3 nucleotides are TGTGCCAGCAGCGGAGGAAACAGGGTCACTTACCAAGAGACCCAGTACTTC. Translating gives CASSGGNRVTYQETQYF.

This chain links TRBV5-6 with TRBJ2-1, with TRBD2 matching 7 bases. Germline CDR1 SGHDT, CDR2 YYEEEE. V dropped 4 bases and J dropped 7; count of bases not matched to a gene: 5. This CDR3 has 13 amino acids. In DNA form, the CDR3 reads TGTGCCAGCAGCCCCGGACTAGTGAATGAGCAGTTCTTC. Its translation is CASSPGLVNEQFF.